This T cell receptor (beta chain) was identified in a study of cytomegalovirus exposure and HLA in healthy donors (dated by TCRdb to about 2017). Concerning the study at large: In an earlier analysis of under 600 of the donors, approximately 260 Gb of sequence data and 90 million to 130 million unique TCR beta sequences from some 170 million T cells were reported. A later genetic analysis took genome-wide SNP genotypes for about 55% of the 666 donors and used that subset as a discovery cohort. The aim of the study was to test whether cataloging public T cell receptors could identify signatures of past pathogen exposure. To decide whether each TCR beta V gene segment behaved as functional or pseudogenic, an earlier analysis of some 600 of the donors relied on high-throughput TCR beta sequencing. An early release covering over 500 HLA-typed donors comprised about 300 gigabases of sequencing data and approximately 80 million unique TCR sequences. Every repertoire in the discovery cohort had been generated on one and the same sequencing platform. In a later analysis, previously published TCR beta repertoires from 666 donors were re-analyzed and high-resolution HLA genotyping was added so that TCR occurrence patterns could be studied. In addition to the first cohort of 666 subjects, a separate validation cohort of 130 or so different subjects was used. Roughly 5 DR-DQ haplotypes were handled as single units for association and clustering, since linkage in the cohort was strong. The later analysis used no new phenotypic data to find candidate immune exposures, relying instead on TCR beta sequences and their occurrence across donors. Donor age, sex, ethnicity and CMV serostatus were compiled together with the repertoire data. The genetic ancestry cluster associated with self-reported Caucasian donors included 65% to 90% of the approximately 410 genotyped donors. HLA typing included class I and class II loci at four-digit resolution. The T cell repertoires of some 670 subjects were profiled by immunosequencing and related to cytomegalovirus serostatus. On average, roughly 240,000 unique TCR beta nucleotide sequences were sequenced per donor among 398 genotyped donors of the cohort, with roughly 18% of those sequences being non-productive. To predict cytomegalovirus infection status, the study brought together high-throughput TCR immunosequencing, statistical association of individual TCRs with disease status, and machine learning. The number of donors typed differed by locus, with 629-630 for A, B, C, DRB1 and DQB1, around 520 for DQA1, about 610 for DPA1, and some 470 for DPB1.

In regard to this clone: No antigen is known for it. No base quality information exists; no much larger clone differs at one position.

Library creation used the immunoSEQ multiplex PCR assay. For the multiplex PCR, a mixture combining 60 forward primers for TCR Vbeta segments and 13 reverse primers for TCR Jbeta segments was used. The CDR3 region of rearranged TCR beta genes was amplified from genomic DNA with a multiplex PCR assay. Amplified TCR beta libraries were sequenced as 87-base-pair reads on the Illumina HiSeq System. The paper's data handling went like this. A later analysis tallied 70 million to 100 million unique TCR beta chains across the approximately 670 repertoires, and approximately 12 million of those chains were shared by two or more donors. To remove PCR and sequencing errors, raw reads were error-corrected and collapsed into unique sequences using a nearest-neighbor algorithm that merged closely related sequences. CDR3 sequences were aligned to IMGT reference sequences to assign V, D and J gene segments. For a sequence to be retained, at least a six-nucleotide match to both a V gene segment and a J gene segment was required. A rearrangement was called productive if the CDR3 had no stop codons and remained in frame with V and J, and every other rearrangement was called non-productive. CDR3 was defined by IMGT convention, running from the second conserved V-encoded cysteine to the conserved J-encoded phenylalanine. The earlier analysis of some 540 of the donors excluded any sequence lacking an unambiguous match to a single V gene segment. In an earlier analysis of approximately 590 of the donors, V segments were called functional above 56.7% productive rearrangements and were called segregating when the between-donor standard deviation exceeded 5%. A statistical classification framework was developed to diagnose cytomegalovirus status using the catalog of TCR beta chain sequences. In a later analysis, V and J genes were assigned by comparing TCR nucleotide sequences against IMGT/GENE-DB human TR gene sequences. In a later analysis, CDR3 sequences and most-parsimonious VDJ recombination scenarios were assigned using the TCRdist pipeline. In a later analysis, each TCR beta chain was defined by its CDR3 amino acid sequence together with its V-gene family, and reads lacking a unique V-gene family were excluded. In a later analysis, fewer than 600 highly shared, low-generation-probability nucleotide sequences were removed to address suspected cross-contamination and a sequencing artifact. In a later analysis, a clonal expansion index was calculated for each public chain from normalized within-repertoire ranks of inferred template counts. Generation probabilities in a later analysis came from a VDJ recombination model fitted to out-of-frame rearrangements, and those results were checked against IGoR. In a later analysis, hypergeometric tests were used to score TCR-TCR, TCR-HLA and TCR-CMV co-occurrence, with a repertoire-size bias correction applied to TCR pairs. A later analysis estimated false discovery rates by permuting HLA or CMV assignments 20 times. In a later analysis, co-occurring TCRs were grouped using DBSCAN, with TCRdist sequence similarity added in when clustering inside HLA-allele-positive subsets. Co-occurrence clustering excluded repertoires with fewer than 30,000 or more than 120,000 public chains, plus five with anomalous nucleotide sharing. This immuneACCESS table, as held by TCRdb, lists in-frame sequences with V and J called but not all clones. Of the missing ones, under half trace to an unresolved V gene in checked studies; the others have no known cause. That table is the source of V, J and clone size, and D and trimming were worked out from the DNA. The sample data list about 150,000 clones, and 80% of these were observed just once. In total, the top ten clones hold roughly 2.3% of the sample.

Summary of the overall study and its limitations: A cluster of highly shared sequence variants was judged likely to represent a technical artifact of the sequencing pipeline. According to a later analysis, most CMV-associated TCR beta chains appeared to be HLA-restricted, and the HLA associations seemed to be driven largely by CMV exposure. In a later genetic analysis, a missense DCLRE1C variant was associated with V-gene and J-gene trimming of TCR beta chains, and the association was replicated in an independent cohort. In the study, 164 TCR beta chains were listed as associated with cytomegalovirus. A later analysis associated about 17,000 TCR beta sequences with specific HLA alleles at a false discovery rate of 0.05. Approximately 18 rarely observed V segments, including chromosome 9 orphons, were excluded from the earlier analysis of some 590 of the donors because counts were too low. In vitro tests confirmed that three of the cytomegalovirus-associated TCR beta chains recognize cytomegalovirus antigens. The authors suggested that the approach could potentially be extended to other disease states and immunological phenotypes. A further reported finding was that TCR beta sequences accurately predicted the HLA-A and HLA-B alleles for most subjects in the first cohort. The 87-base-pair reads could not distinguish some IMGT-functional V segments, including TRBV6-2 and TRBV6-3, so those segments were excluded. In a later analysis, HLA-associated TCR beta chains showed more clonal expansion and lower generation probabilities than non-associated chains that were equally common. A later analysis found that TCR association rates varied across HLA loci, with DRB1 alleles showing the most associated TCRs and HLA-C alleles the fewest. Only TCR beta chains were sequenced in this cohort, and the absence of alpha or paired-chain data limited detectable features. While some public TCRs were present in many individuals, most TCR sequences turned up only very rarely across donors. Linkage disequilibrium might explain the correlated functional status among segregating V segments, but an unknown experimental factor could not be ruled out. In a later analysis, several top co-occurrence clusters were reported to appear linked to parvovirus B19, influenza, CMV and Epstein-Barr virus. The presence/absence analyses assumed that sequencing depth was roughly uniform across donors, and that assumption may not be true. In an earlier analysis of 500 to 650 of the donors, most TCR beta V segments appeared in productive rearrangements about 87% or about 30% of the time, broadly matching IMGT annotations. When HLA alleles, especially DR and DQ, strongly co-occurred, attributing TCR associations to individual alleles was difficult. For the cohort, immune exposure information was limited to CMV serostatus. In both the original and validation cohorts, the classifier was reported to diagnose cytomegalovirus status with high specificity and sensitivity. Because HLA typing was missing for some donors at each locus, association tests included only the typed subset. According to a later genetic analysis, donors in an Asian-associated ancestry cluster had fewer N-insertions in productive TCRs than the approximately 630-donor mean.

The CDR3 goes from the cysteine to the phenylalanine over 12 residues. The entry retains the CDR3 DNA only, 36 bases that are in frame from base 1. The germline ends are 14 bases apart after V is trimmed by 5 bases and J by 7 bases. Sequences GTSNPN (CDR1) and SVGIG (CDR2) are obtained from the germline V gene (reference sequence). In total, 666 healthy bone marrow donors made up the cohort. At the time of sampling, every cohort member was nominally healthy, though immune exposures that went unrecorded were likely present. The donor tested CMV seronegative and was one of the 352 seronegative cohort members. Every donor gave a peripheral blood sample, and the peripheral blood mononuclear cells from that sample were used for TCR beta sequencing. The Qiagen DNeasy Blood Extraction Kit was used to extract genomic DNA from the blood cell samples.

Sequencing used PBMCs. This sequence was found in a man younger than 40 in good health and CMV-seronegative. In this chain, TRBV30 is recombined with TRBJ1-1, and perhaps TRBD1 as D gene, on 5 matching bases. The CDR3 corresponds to CAWVGAGGEAFF. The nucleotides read TGTGCCTGGGTGGGCGCCGGGGGTGAAGCTTTCTTT. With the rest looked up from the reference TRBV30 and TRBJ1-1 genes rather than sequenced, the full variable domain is SQTIHQWPATLVQPVGSPLSLECTVEGTSNPNLYWYRQAAGRGLQLLFYSVGIGQISSEVPQNLSASRPQDRQFILSSKKLLLSDSGFYLCAWVGAGGEAFFGQGTRLTVV.